The clone carrying this TCR beta chain was observed a few times. Its specificity is unknown. In the same sample, other DNA sequences code for this CDR3. Germline loops: CDR1 SGHRS, CDR2 YFSETQ. The CDR3 extends over 14 amino acids. The ends were cut back, 0 bases at V and 4 bases at J, with 10 bases in the middle. The whole isolated RNA underwent reverse transcription, so sequencing captured expressed TCRB transcripts. Sequencing was performed with immunoSEQ multiplex PCR; in TCRdb, only in-frame clones are kept and a portion is missing. This table has fewer than 500,000 clones, more than 11% appearing once. This specimen belongs to a study of beta chain features in type 1 diabetes. Findings and limits, study-wide: Possibly, sequencing cDNA over-represented cells that had high TCR expression levels. Patients' naive, central memory and regulatory TCRB repertoires appeared more alike than those of healthy donors.

Sequences were obtained from naive CD4+ T cells from blood. The chain joins TRBV5-1 to TRBJ1-2; D gene uncertain. The sequence derives from a man aged 25-45 years in good health. The CDR3 DNA follows: TGCGCCAGCAGCTTGGGCGAGCGGGCCTATGGCTACACCTTC. This gives the protein CASSLGERAYGYTF.